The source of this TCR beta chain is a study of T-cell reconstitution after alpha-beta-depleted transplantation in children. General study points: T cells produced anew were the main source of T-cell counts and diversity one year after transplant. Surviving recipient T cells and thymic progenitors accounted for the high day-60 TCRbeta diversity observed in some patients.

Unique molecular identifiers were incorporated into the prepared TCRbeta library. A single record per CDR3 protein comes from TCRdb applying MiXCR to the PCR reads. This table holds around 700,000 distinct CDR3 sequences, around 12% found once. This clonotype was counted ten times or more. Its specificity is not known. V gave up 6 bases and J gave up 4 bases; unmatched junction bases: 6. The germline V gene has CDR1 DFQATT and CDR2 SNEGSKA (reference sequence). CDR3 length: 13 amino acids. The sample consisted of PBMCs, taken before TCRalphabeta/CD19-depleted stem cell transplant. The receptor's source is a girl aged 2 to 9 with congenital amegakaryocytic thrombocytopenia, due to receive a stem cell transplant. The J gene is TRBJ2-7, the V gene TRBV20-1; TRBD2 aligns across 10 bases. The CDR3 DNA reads TGCAGTGCCTTACTAGCGGGGCTATACGAGCAGTACTTC. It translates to CSALLAGLYEQYF.